One and the same sample provided the 19 T cell receptor beta chains below, sequenced in a study of blood T cell repertoires in COVID-19. TCRdb keeps only in-frame clones here, not all; method: immunoSEQ multiplex PCR. The sample carries 50,000 to 65,000 clones, roughly 71% recorded once. Material: peripheral blood. These TCRs come from an elderly woman with acute or convalescent COVID-19.

This chain joins TRBV5-4 and TRBJ2-5; TRBD2 aligns across 11 bases. Germline trimming cut 5 bases from V and 1 base from J; bases unmatched to any gene: 7. Germline loops: CDR1 SGHNT, CDR2 YYREEE (reference sequence). The CDR3 is made up of 16 amino acids. The DNA of the CDR3 is TGTGCCAGCAGGCGAGGCGGGACTAGCGGCCAAGAGACCCAGTACTTC. This codes for CASRRGGTSGQETQYF.

The chain has TRBV23-1 and TRBJ2-7; 8 bases match TRBD1. TRBV23-1 is annotated as an ORF whose role is uncertain. V shed 9 bases and J 2 bases; nucleotides not matched to a gene: 6. CDR3 size: 13 residues. CDR3 region: CARLRGHTYEQYF. DNA of the CDR3: TGCGCCAGGCTCAGGGGGCACACCTACGAGCAGTACTTC.

This chain links TRBV11-3 with TRBJ1-2, with D tentatively TRBD1 (5 bases). Trimming left V 7 bases short and J 2 bases short, with 17 bases between. Germline CDR1 and CDR2: SGHNT and YENEEA. There are 15 residues in the CDR3. The CDR3 reads CASTSGRGSNYGYTF. The CDR3 DNA reads TGTGCCAGCACCTCGGGGAGGGGTTCAAACTATGGCTACACCTTC.

This clone was found once. V and J are TRBV11-3 and TRBJ1-5; D is unresolved. Trimming stripped 0 bases from V and 4 bases from J, with 10 bases between. CDR3 length: 15 residues. The germline V gene encodes CDR1 SGHNT and CDR2 YENEEA. The CDR3, as DNA: TGTGCCAGCAGCTTAGATGGTCGAGAGAATCAGCCCCAGCATTTT. It codes for CASSLDGRENQPQHF. The variable domain in full, with the rest retrieved from reference TRBV11-3 and TRBJ1-5, is EAGVVQSPRYKIIEKKQPVAFWCNPISGHNTLYWYLQNLGQGPELLIRYENEEAVDDSQLPKDRFSAERLKGVDSTLKIQPAELGDSAVYLCASSLDGRENQPQHFGDGTRLSIL.

V usage is TRBV7-9 and J usage is TRBJ2-5; a weak D match, TRBD1 (5 bases). The CDR3 extends over 14 amino acids. Trimming left V 8 bases short and J 3 bases short, with 16 bases between. CDR1 and CDR2 from the germline V gene are SEHNR and FQNEAQ (reference sequence). The CDR3 nucleotides are TGTGCCAGCGAGGAAAGGGGTCAGGAAGAGACCCAGTACTTC. It is translated as CASEERGQEETQYF.

The chain employs TRBV18 and TRBJ1-4; possibly TRBD1 for D (5 bases). This CDR3 spans 15 amino acids. The V gene's germline CDR1 is KGHSH and CDR2 LQKENI. The V and J ends lost 1 base and 3 bases respectively, with 9 bases between them. The CDR3 coding sequence is TGTGCCAGCTCACCACAGAACAGGCCTAATGAAAAACTGTTTTTT. It specifies CASSPQNRPNEKLFF.

The rearrangement joins TRBV18 to TRBJ2-7, with 10 positions matching TRBD1. CDR3 length equals 15 residues. CDR1 is KGHSH and CDR2 is LQKENI in the germline V gene. V was clipped by 5 bases and J by 0 bases; unmatched bases: 4. The CDR3 region is CASSVRTGGSYEQYF. The CDR3, as DNA: TGTGCCAGCTCAGTCCGGACAGGGGGCTCCTACGAGCAGTACTTC. Combining the CDR3 with reference TRBV18 and TRBJ2-7 gives the whole variable domain NAGVMQNPRHLVRRRGQEARLRCSPMKGHSHVYWYRQLPEEGLKFMVYLQKENIIDESGMPKERFSAEFPKEGPSILRIQQVVRGDSAAYFCASSVRTGGSYEQYFGPGTRLTVT.

The chain is built from TRBV29-1 and TRBJ2-1; 8 bases map to TRBD1. This CDR3 has 16 residues. V was clipped by 2 bases and J by 6 bases; unmatched bases: 12. The germline CDR1 and CDR2 sequences are SQVTM and ANQGSEA. The CDR3 loop reads CSVERGGQGGFNEQFF. The CDR3 DNA is TGCAGCGTTGAAAGGGGAGGACAGGGCGGATTCAATGAGCAGTTCTTC.

J is TRBJ2-1 and V is TRBV11-3, with D possibly matching TRBD2 (6 bases). With 4 bases removed from V and 9 bases from J, the gap between germline ends came to 25 bases. CDR3 length: 17 amino acids. The germline CDR1 and CDR2 sequences are SGHNT and YENEEA. The CDR3 protein is CASSSYRGMRLGGEQFF. CDR3 in DNA: TGTGCCAGCAGCTCGTACCGGGGGATGAGACTAGGTGGTGAGCAGTTCTTC.

Details on this clone: Compared with germline, one end of the junction differs, possibly owing to a read error. V and J are TRBV14 and TRBJ2-5; D not resolved. This CDR3 has 16 amino acids. Germline CDR1 and CDR2: SGHDN and FVKESK. This chain's CDR3 is CASSQFISTVQGTQYF. The DNA of the CDR3 is TGTGCCAGCAGCCAATTTATCTCTACAGTCCAAGGGACCCAGTACTTC.

Within the sample, this clone is medium-sized (0.01 to 0.1%). The chain employs TRBV27 and TRBJ1-6, with 8 positions matching TRBD1. Trimming at V came to 4 bases and at J to 10 bases, leaving 6 bases not matched to a gene. CDR1 is MNHEY and CDR2 is SMNVEV in the germline V gene (reference sequence). CDR3 length equals 14 residues. The CDR3 DNA reads TGTGCCAGCAGTTCTGACAGGGGAGTATCACCCCTCCACTTT. Protein: CASSSDRGVSPLHF.

V is TRBV7-9 and J is TRBJ1-4; TRBD1 matches at 7 bases. V was pared by 6 bases and J by 4 bases, with 8 bases of the junction left unmatched. CDR1 and CDR2 from the germline V gene are SEHNR and FQNEAQ (reference sequence). The CDR3 extends over 15 amino acids. The CDR3 bases are TGTGCCAGCAGTTATGGGACAGTCCTTAATGAAAAACTGTTTTTT. Translated, it gives CASSYGTVLNEKLFF.

This clone was seen only a few times. V gene TRBV6-6 combines with J gene TRBJ1-5; D perhaps matches TRBD1 (5 bases). In germline, CDR1 is MNHNY, CDR2 SVGAGI (reference sequence). Trimming left V 5 bases short and J 1 base short, with 6 bases between. The CDR3 has 13 residues. As DNA, the CDR3 is TGTGCCAGCAGTCCAGGGAGCAATCAGCCCCAGCATTTT. Its translation is CASSPGSNQPQHF.

V and J are TRBV18 and TRBJ1-6; D may be TRBD1 (6 bases). CDR1 and CDR2 from the germline V gene are KGHSH and LQKENI. This CDR3 comprises 16 residues. The ends were cut back, 1 base at V and 7 bases at J, with 14 bases in the middle. The CDR3 DNA follows: TGTGCCAGCTCACCACAAGGCAGGGGAAAGAATTCACCCCTCCACTTT. Encoded protein: CASSPQGRGKNSPLHF.

V gene TRBV10-1 combines with J gene TRBJ2-1, with TRBD1 as a possible D gene (6 bases). The CDR3 covers 14 residues. The V end was cut by 6 bases, the J end by 0 bases, with 9 bases between. The germline V gene encodes CDR1 WNHNN and CDR2 SYGVQD (reference sequence). Here the CDR3 reads CASSQTGSYNEQFF. CDR3 bases: TGCGCCAGCAGCCAGACAGGCTCCTACAATGAGCAGTTCTTC.

This clone was picked up a small number of times. The chain recombines TRBV6-5 with TRBJ2-3, with D possibly being TRBD1 (6 bases). The V end was cut by 2 bases, the J end by 14 bases, with 17 bases between. Germline CDR1 MNHEY, CDR2 SVGAGI. This CDR3 is built from 13 residues. CDR3: CASSYPDRTIVYF. The CDR3 nucleotides are TGTGCCAGCAGTTACCCGGACAGAACAATAGTGTATTTT.

The V and J genes are TRBV4-3 and TRBJ1-1; 9 positions agree with TRBD1. The CDR3 consists of 15 residues. Germline V gene lookup returns CDR1 LGHNA and CDR2 YSLEER. Unmatched junction bases numbered 3, after V lost 2 bases and J lost 2 bases. CDR3 sequence reads: CASSQLTGGNTEAFF. The CDR3 coding sequence is TGCGCCAGCAGCCAATTGACAGGGGGTAACACTGAAGCTTTCTTT.

The gene calls are TRBV5-6 and TRBJ2-3; 10 bases fit TRBD1. The V gene end was trimmed by 3 bases and the J gene end by 3 bases; junction bases not matched to a gene: 4. This CDR3 contains 15 residues. Looked up from germline, CDR1 is SGHDT and CDR2 is YYEEEE. The CDR3 DNA reads TGTGCCAGCAGCTCGACAGGGGGCTCTACAGATACGCAGTATTTT. Residues: CASSSTGGSTDTQYF.

The V call is TRBV12-3 or TRBV12-4, the J call TRBJ1-1, with D uncertain. The length of the CDR3 is 13 residues. V shed 6 bases and J shed 1 base, with 9 bases lying between them. CDR3 residues: CASSLTSNTEAFF. Written as DNA, the CDR3 is TGTGCCAGCAGCTTGACATCGAACACTGAAGCTTTCTTT.